This T cell receptor (beta chain) was documented in a study of shared clonotypes between healthy human individuals. Measured with immunoSEQ multiplex PCR; TCRdb has only the in-frame clones, and not every one. The sample holds some 1.5 million clones, 95% to 97% seen once. Germline CDR1 reads GTSNPN; CDR2 reads SVGIG (reference sequence). CDR3 length: 17 amino acids. The germline V and J ends were trimmed by 0 bases and 4 bases, with 21 bases remaining between them. This clone was recorded once. This clonotype was obtained from a young man in good health. V is TRBV30 and J is TRBJ1-2; weak D call: TRBD1 (5 bases). The material sequenced was naive CD4+ T cells sorted from blood. As for subset: CD45RA+ positively selected. Written as DNA, the CDR3 is TGTGCCTGGAGTGTCTACCTCTCAGACAGTTTTTTCTATGGCTACACCTTC. The encoded protein is CAWSVYLSDSFFYGYTF.